This T cell receptor (beta chain) emerged from a study of T cell responses to AZD1222 COVID-19 vaccine. Notes on the study in general: Spike-specific TCR breadth rose after two AZD1222 doses, and depth rose as well.

Details on this clone: Its antigen is still unknown.

Germline CDR1 reads MGHRA; CDR2 reads YSYEKL. The CDR3 is 15 residues long. The V segment lost 0 bases and the J segment 3 bases; nucleotides outside the gene matches: 3. TCRdb's copy holds only in-frame clones and misses some; the assay was immunoSEQ multiplex PCR. The profile shows about 120,000 clones, roughly 91% of them singletons. Pooled samples include second doses given at about 4 or 12 weeks. This sequence was found in an adult who received the AZD1222 COVID-19 vaccine. The genes are TRBV4-1 and TRBJ1-2, with 8 bases fitting TRBD1. Source: peripheral blood, taken 28 days after the second AZD1222 dose. The CDR3 region has the DNA TGCGCCAGCAGCCAAGACAGGGGGCGCCACTATGGCTACACCTTC. Translation: CASSQDRGRHYGYTF.